The source of this TCR beta chain is a study of control samples from healthy donors and cancer patients. The CDR3 is 16 residues long. Germline lookup yields CDR1 MDHEN and CDR2 SYDVKM. V shed 5 bases and J 2 bases; nucleotides not matched to a gene: 11. Method: immunoSEQ multiplex PCR; TCRdb's copy keeps in-frame clones and lacks some. The sample carries fewer than 90,000 clones, more than 70% recorded once. Sequenced material: blood. This clonotype was obtained from a woman between 45 and 65 years old in good health. The chain combines TRBV28 with TRBJ1-2; 7 bases match TRBD1. The CDR3 bases are TGTGCCAGCAGTCCTCTCGACAGGGAGGGGAACTATGGCTACACCTTC. Its translation is CASSPLDREGNYGYTF.